What follows describes a single T cell receptor beta chain. The data were taken from a study of T cells in Graves' hyperthyroidism and ophthalmopathy. Germline loops: CDR1 LGHDT, CDR2 YNNKEL (reference sequence). The V end was cut by 0 bases, the J end by 6 bases, with 11 bases between. There are 14 residues in the CDR3. Amplification targeted TCR beta CDR3 regions from RNA transcripts. The HTBI primer set drove a first-round RT-PCR of the TCR CDR3. TCRdb redid the calling of the multiplex PCR reads with MiXCR, one entry per CDR3 protein. The data hold approximately 640,000 distinct CDR3 sequences, with 45% observed a single time.

This TCR was recovered from an adult man with Graves' disease, either hyperthyroidism or ophthalmopathy (not recorded which). The J gene is TRBJ1-2, the V gene TRBV3-1; D not resolved. What was sequenced was peripheral blood or thyroid tissue (not recorded which). The CDR3 DNA reads as TGTGCCAGCAGCCAAGAGCCCCGGACCGATGGCTACACCTTC. This encodes CASSQEPRTDGYTF.